The 22 T cell receptor beta chains listed next were all sequenced from one sample in a study of T-cell memory formation after mild COVID-19. Via MiXCR, TCRdb re-called the 5' RACE reads, giving one row per CDR3 protein. Among 260,000 or so distinct CDR3 sequences listed, around 15% were seen once. Input material: PBMCs or a T cell subset sorted from them (not recorded which). The receptors stem from a man aged 18 to 30 who had mild COVID-19 (a few samples of this study predate the infection). Cell type and time point are not known.

The chain carries TRBV19 and TRBJ1-1; TRBD1 matches 9 bases. The CDR3 runs to 14 residues. V was clipped by 8 bases and J by 4 bases; unmatched bases: 8. The germline gives CDR1 LNHDA, CDR2 SQIVND (reference sequence). CDR3 nucleotide sequence: TGTGCCAGTGTTAACAGGGGGCTGAGCACTGAAGCTTTCTTT. Translated, it gives CASVNRGLSTEAFF. The full variable domain, completed using reference TRBV19 and TRBJ1-1, is DGGITQSPKYLFRKEGQNVTLSCEQNLNHDAMYWYRQDPGQGLRLIYYSQIVNDFQKGDIAEGYSVSREKKESFPLTVTSAQKNPTAFYLCASVNRGLSTEAFFGQGTRLTVV.

This clonotype showed up just a few times. CDR3 protein: CSATGDREGETQYF. CDR3 bases: TGCAGTGCTACCGGGGACAGGGAAGGGGAGACCCAGTACTTC. This chain joins TRBV20-1 and TRBJ2-5; 9 positions agree with TRBD1. This CDR3 comprises 14 residues. V lost 4 bases to trimming and J lost 5 bases; unmatched junction nucleotides: 8. From germline, CDR1 is DFQATT and CDR2 SNEGSKA (reference sequence).

In this sample, this clonotype turned up many times. The chain combines TRBV7-8 with TRBJ2-7; D is undetermined. The germline V gene has CDR1 SGHVS and CDR2 FQNEAQ. CDR3 size: 14 residues. Trimming cost V 5 bases and J 1 base, with 12 bases left between them. CDR3 loop: CASSPHEISYEQYV. As DNA, the CDR3 is TGTGCCAGCAGCCCCCACGAAATTTCCTACGAGCAGTACGTC.

In this sample, this clonotype turned up many times. The chain joins TRBV4-3 to TRBJ2-3; D uncertain. This CDR3 has 17 residues. Germline lookup yields CDR1 LGHNA and CDR2 YSLEER. V dropped 0 bases and J dropped 1 base, with 14 bases sitting between them. CDR3 DNA: TGCGCCAGCAGCCAAGACGGGCTTAGTTGGGGCACAGATACGCAGTATTTT. This encodes CASSQDGLSWGTDTQYF.

This sequence joins TRBV5-6 and TRBJ1-2; tentatively, D is TRBD1 (6 bases). The CDR3 totals 12 residues. V was clipped by 1 base and J by 7 bases, with 8 bases between them. Germline loops: CDR1 SGHDT, CDR2 YYEEEE. CDR3 sequence: CASSLWGLGYTF. The CDR3 bases are TGTGCCAGCAGCTTGTGGGGGCTTGGCTACACCTTC.

This clonotype has a handful of counts. V and J are TRBV29-1 and TRBJ2-1, with 8 bases matching TRBD1. This CDR3 has 14 residues. The germline gives CDR1 SQVTM, CDR2 ANQGSEA. Losses at the gene ends were 2 bases for V and 6 bases for J; bases not matched to a gene: 6. The CDR3 coding sequence is TGCAGCGTTGAACGGGGAACAGGGGGCAATGAGCAGTTCTTC. Protein product: CSVERGTGGNEQFF.

The rearrangement joins TRBV2 to TRBJ2-5, with 7 bases fitting TRBD1. Trimming took 6 bases from V and 4 from J; bases not matched to a gene: 8. The germline V gene encodes CDR1 SNHLY and CDR2 FYNNEI. The CDR3 contains 14 residues. The DNA of the CDR3 is TGTGCCAGCAGCGATGACAGGGTGGGAGAGACCCAGTACTTC. This codes for CASSDDRVGETQYF.

This clonotype occurred a few times. This chain uses TRBV6-1 with TRBJ1-5, with D possibly matching TRBD1 (5 bases). V lost 6 bases to trimming and J lost 4 bases, with 19 bases between them. Germline loops: CDR1 MNHNS, CDR2 SASEGT. This CDR3 has 16 amino acids. The CDR3 DNA is TGTGCCAGCAGCGAGGCCGCAGGGTTCTCTAATCAGCCCCAGCATTTT. Protein sequence: CASSEAAGFSNQPQHF.

There are a few counts of this clonotype. This rearrangement joins TRBV27 to TRBJ2-5; a possible D gene is TRBD2 (5 bases). Germline lookup yields CDR1 MNHEY and CDR2 SMNVEV (reference sequence). Trimming took off 6 bases at V and 7 bases at J, with 12 bases between the two ends. This CDR3 is 12 amino acids long. Here the CDR3 DNA reads TGTGCCAGCAGCCGCTCAGAGGGGACCCAGTACTTC. It encodes CASSRSEGTQYF.

V usage is TRBV7-2 and J usage is TRBJ2-7; unclear D gene. Deletions cut 0 bases from V and 4 bases from J, with 13 bases between. From germline, CDR1 is SGHTA and CDR2 FQGNSA. The CDR3 runs to 15 residues. The CDR3 nucleotides are TGTGCCAGCAGCTTAGCTCCGTCCCAGGCGTACGAGCAGTACTTC. Translation gives CASSLAPSQAYEQYF.

The V and J genes are TRBV7-3 and TRBJ2-3, with D unresolved. The V gene lost 1 base and the J gene lost 2 bases, with 13 bases spanning the gap. This CDR3 has 16 residues. Germline V gene sequence: CDR1 SGHTA, CDR2 FQGTGA. The CDR3 is CASSLNPVGNTDTQYF. The CDR3 nucleotides are TGTGCCAGCAGCTTAAACCCCGTGGGTAACACAGATACGCAGTATTTT.

The V gene is TRBV5-1, the J gene TRBJ1-5, with unresolved D. Germline V CDR1 and CDR2: SGHRS, YFSETQ. Trimming left V 0 bases short and J 6 bases short, with 13 bases between. The CDR3 extends over 15 amino acids. Here the CDR3 reads CASSLEGQEGQPQHF. The CDR3 DNA follows: TGCGCCAGCAGCTTGGAAGGCCAGGAAGGTCAGCCCCAGCATTTT.

This clonotype was counted a few times. V and J are TRBV18 and TRBJ2-6; D ambiguous. The CDR3 runs to 14 residues. The germline V gene has CDR1 KGHSH and CDR2 LQKENI. With 2 bases removed from V and 4 bases from J, the gap between germline ends came to 6 bases. The CDR3 here is CASSPGWGANVLTF. CDR3 nucleotide sequence: TGTGCCAGCTCACCAGGTTGGGGGGCCAACGTCCTGACTTTC.

This clonotype has more than one count but fewer than ten. The chain uses TRBV6-5 and TRBJ1-1, with 9 bases fitting TRBD1. The CDR3 is 11 amino acids. CDR1 and CDR2 from the germline V gene are MNHEY and SVGAGI. V lost 10 bases, J lost 6 bases, and 3 bases stayed unmatched. CDR3 sequence: CATRTGAEAFF. CDR3 in DNA: TGTGCCACCAGGACAGGGGCTGAAGCTTTCTTT.

This clonotype came up many times. V usage is TRBV20-1 and J usage is TRBJ1-2, with D hard to call. The ends were cut back, 5 bases at V and 1 base at J, with 11 bases in the middle. This CDR3 is 13 amino acids long. Germline values: CDR1 DFQATT, CDR2 SNEGSKA (reference sequence). The CDR3 sequence is CSAGRTFNYGYTF. The CDR3 DNA is TGCAGTGCTGGACGGACGTTTAACTATGGCTACACCTTC.

J is TRBJ2-7 and V is TRBV4-1; no clear D. The CDR3 has 16 residues. The germline V gene encodes CDR1 MGHRA and CDR2 YSYEKL. Trimming cost V 0 bases and J 1 base, with 13 bases left between them. For the CDR3, the DNA is TGCGCCAGCAGCCAAGAAGGGTATTTTGGGTCCTACGAGCAGTACTTC. It translates to CASSQEGYFGSYEQYF.

This clonotype was counted at least ten times. The chain is built from TRBV6-5 and TRBJ1-2; D is undetermined. Trimming took 6 bases from V and 4 from J, leaving 18 bases between them. This CDR3 spans 15 amino acids. The germline gives CDR1 MNHEY, CDR2 SVGAGI. The CDR3 sequence is CASRSSGKAVYGYTF. Here the CDR3 DNA reads TGTGCCAGCAGATCCTCGGGGAAGGCGGTCTATGGCTACACCTTC.

The sample holds a few counts of this clonotype. The V call is TRBV28, the J call TRBJ1-2; 7 positions match TRBD1. Trimming removed 5 bases from V and 4 bases from J; junction bases left unmatched: 4. The V gene's germline CDR1 is MDHEN and CDR2 SYDVKM. The CDR3 is 13 amino acids. CDR3 in DNA: TGTGCCAGCAGTCCGACAGGGCTCTATGGCTACACCTTC. Translating it yields CASSPTGLYGYTF.

This clonotype occurred once. The chain couples TRBV5-1 to TRBJ2-3, with 8 nucleotides matching TRBD2. The germline CDR1 and CDR2 sequences are SGHRS and YFSETQ. The CDR3 contains 16 residues. The V segment lost 4 bases and the J segment 1 base; nucleotides outside the gene matches: 8. In DNA, the CDR3 is TGCGCCAGCAGCCCCCCGACTAGCGAGGGCACAGATACGCAGTATTTT. Its translation: CASSPPTSEGTDTQYF.

This sequence joins TRBV7-6 and TRBJ1-6, with a tentative D call TRBD1 (5 bases). V was cut by 5 bases and J by 5 bases, with 13 bases left in between. Germline CDR1 is SGHVS and CDR2 is FNYEAQ. There are 15 residues in the CDR3. The CDR3 DNA reads as TGTGCCAGCAGCCCCGGGACTAGCGATAATTCACCCCTCCACTTT. Amino acids: CASSPGTSDNSPLHF.

The V gene is TRBV6-2 or TRBV6-3, the J gene TRBJ2-5; no definite D call. The germline V gene encodes CDR1 MNHEY and CDR2 SVGEGT. Trimming pared 4 bases from V and 5 bases from J, leaving 11 bases between. The CDR3 contains 13 residues. The CDR3 DNA follows: TGTGCCAGCAGTTCGGTCCAGTCGGAGACCCAGTACTTC. This sequence encodes CASSSVQSETQYF.

The chain employs TRBV11-2 and TRBJ1-6; tentatively, D is TRBD1 (5 bases). The ends were cut back, 5 bases at V and 15 bases at J, with 26 bases in the middle. CDR3 size: 16 residues. Germline CDR1 is SGHAT and CDR2 is FQNNGV. The CDR3 bases are TGTGCCAGCAGCCTTTACACGGGAGTCGGGACCTTCGGCCTCCACTTT. It translates to CASSLYTGVGTFGLHF.